Only one count was recorded for the clone carrying this TCR beta chain. Its antigen remains unknown. The germline V gene has CDR1 LGHNA and CDR2 YNFKEQ. This CDR3 has 16 amino acids. The ends were cut back, 2 bases at V and 2 bases at J, with 15 bases in the middle. The data were obtained in a study of T cell repertoires and HLA-DP antigens. At the level of the study: Alloreactive CD4+ T cells targeted HLA-DP on transduced HeLa. The donors, ranging 18-to-29 to 60-to-69 years, included a couple of males and one female. Average DNA input: roughly 230 ng for CD137+CD4+ sorts, 950 to 1,500 ng pre-culture. Points from the study as a whole: The CD4+ repertoire was not split into naive and memory.

Generated by immunoSEQ multiplex PCR, the TCRdb table keeps only in-frame clones and is missing some. The sample carries some 110,000 clones, around 92% recorded once. The specimen was CD4+ T cells from PBMCs. This clonotype was sampled from a woman aged 18-29 years in good health and CMV-seronegative. The chain has TRBV4-2 and TRBJ1-1, with D possibly TRBD1 on 5 matching bases. The CDR3 spells CASSQNLAGPNTEAFF. CDR3 DNA: TGTGCCAGCAGCCAAAATTTGGCGGGGCCTAACACTGAAGCTTTCTTT.